Listed below are T cell receptor beta chains from one sample, sequenced in a study of blood T cell repertoires in COVID-19. Produced via immunoSEQ multiplex PCR; TCRdb's table is partial and in-frame only. Of 87,000 or so clones detected, 80% appear once; the ten largest clones hold 15% to 20%. The sample comprised peripheral blood. These receptors originate from a woman older than 75 with active or convalescent COVID-19. Each CDR3 is given with its conserved first and last residue. The order of the fields is CDR3 protein, CDR3 DNA, V gene, clone size, D gene, J gene. D genes are given only for firm matches. Some rows have no size entry. The others give once, few or many, or a class for an expanded clone.

CDR3 protein: CAWSSGRGSADTQYF; CDR3 DNA: TGTGCCTGGAGTAGCGGGAGGGGGTCGGCAGATACGCAGTATTTT; V gene: TRBV30; clone size: .; D gene: TRBD2; J gene: TRBJ2-3
CDR3 protein: CASSSDRGYTF; CDR3 DNA: TGTGCCAGCAGCTCTGACAGGGGCTACACCTTC; V gene: TRBV7-9; clone size: .; D gene: .; J gene: TRBJ1-2
CDR3 protein: CASSSGMGRGYTF; CDR3 DNA: TGTGCCAGCAGCTCTGGGATGGGGCGTGGCTACACCTTC; V gene: TRBV7-3; clone size: .; D gene: .; J gene: TRBJ1-2
CDR3 protein: CASSPASQETQYF; CDR3 DNA: TGTGCCAGCAGCCCAGCTAGCCAAGAGACCCAGTACTTC; V gene: TRBV7-2; clone size: .; D gene: .; J gene: TRBJ2-5
CDR3 protein: CASSWGQNQPQHF; CDR3 DNA: TGTGCCAGCAGTTGGGGCCAGAATCAGCCCCAGCATTTT; V gene: TRBV6-6; clone size: .; D gene: .; J gene: TRBJ1-5
CDR3 protein: CASSLEGASTYTF; CDR3 DNA: TGCGCCAGCAGCTTGGAAGGGGCGAGTACCTACACCTTC; V gene: TRBV5-1; clone size: .; D gene: .; J gene: TRBJ1-2
CDR3 protein: CATSDQFAGEQYF; CDR3 DNA: TGTGCCACCAGTGACCAGTTCGCAGGCGAGCAGTACTTC; V gene: TRBV24-1; clone size: .; D gene: .; J gene: TRBJ2-7
CDR3 protein: CASSSGLGSTNEKLFF; CDR3 DNA: TGCGCCAGCAGTTCGGGACTCGGATCGACTAATGAAAAACTGTTTTTT; V gene: TRBV5-1; clone size: .; D gene: .; J gene: TRBJ1-4
CDR3 protein: CASSSGTSGGQFF; CDR3 DNA: TGTGCCAGCAGCTCCGGGACTAGCGGGGGGCAGTTCTTC; V gene: TRBV7-2; clone size: .; D gene: TRBD2; J gene: TRBJ2-1
CDR3 protein: CASRVSATPTDTQYF; CDR3 DNA: TGTGCCAGTAGGGTTAGCGCGACCCCCACAGATACGCAGTATTTT; V gene: TRBV19; clone size: few; D gene: .; J gene: TRBJ2-3
CDR3 protein: CATSDNRGREQYF; CDR3 DNA: TGTGCCACCAGTGACAACAGGGGGCGGGAGCAGTACTTC; V gene: TRBV24-1; clone size: .; D gene: TRBD1; J gene: TRBJ2-7
CDR3 protein: CASTQQGAYGYTF; CDR3 DNA: TGTGCCAGCACCCAACAGGGCGCCTATGGCTACACCTTC; V gene: TRBV5-4; clone size: .; D gene: .; J gene: TRBJ1-2
CDR3 protein: CASSRHYGYTF; CDR3 DNA: TGTGCCAGTAGCCGACATTATGGCTACACCTTC; V gene: TRBV19; clone size: few; D gene: .; J gene: TRBJ1-2
CDR3 protein: CASSFGGAGDTQYF; CDR3 DNA: TGTGCTAGCAGCTTTGGGGGCGCGGGAGATACGCAGTATTTT; V gene: TRBV7-7; clone size: .; D gene: .; J gene: TRBJ2-3
CDR3 protein: CAYRDRRFYEQYF; CDR3 DNA: TGTGCCTACCGGGACAGGAGATTTTACGAGCAGTACTTC; V gene: TRBV30; clone size: .; D gene: TRBD1; J gene: TRBJ2-7
CDR3 protein: CASSWTLTGGDHSPLHF; CDR3 DNA: TGCGCCAGCAGCTGGACCTTGACAGGGGGCGATCATTCACCCCTCCACTTT; V gene: TRBV5-1; clone size: .; D gene: TRBD1; J gene: TRBJ1-6